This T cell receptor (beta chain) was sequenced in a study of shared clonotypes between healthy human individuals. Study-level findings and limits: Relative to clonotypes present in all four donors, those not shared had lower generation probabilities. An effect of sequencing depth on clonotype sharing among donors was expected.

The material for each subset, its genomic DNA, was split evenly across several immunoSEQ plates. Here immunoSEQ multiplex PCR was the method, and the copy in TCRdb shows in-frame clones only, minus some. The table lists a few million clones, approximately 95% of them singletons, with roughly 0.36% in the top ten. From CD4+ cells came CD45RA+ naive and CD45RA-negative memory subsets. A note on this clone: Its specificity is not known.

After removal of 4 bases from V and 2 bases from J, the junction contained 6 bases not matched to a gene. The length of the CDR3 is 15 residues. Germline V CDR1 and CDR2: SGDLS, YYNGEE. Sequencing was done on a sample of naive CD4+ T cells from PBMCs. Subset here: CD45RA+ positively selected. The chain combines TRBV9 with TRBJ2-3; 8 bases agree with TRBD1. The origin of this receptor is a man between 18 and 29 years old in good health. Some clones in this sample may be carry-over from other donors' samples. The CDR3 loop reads CASSLRQGYTDTQYF. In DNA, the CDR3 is TGTGCCAGCAGCTTGCGACAGGGGTACACAGATACGCAGTATTTT.